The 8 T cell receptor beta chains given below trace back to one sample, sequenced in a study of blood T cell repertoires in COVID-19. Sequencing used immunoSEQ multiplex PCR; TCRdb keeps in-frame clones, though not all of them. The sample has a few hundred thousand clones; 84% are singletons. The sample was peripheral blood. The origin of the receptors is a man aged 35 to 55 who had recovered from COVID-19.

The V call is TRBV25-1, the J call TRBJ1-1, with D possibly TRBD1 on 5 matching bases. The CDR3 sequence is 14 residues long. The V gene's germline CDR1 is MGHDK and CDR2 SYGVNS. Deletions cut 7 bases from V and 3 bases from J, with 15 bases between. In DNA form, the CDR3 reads TGTGCCAGCAACGGAGTCATAGGGGACACTGAAGCTTTCTTT. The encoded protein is CASNGVIGDTEAFF.

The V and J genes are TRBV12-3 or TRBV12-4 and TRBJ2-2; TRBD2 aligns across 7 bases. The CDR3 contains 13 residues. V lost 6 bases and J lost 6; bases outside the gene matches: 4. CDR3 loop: CASRKTSAGELFF. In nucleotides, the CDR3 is TGTGCCAGCAGAAAAACTAGCGCCGGGGAGCTGTTTTTT.

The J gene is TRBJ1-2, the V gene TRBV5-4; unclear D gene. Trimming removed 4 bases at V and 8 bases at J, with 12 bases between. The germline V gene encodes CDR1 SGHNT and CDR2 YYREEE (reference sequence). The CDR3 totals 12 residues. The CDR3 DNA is TGTGCCAGCAGCCTGCGGGCGGACGGCTACACCTTC. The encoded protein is CASSLRADGYTF.

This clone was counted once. DNA for the CDR3: TGTGCCAGCAGTGTCGAGGGAGCAGCTAATGAGCAGTTCTTC. Translated, it gives CASSVEGAANEQFF. J is TRBJ2-1 and V is TRBV2; D perhaps matches TRBD2 (5 bases). CDR3 length: 14 residues. Trimming shortened V by 4 bases and J by 7 bases, and 14 bases separated the two germline ends. In germline, CDR1 is SNHLY, CDR2 FYNNEI.

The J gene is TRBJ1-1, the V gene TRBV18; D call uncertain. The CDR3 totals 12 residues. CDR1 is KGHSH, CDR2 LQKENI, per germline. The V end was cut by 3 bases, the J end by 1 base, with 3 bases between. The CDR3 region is CASSPQNTEAFF. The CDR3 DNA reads TGTGCCAGCTCACCTCAGAACACTGAAGCTTTCTTT.

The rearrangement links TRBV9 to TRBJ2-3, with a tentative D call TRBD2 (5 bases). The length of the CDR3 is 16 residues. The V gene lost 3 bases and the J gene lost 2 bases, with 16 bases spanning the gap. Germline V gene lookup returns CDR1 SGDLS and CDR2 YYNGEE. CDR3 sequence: CASSAGHRGNTDTQYF. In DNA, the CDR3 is TGTGCCAGCAGCGCAGGCCACCGGGGAAACACAGATACGCAGTATTTT.

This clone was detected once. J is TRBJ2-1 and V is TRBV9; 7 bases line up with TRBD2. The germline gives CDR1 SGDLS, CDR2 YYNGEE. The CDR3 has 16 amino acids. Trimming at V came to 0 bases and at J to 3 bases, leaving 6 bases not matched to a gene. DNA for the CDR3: TGTGCCAGCAGCGTAGGGGGCGGGAGAGTCTACAATGAGCAGTTCTTC. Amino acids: CASSVGGGRVYNEQFF.

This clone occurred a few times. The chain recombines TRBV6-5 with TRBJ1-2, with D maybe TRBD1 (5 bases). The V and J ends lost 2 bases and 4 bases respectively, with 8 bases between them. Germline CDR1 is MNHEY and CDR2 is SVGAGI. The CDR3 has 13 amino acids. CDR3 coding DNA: TGTGCCAGCAGTTACGGGACTTCCTATGGCTACACCTTC. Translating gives CASSYGTSYGYTF.